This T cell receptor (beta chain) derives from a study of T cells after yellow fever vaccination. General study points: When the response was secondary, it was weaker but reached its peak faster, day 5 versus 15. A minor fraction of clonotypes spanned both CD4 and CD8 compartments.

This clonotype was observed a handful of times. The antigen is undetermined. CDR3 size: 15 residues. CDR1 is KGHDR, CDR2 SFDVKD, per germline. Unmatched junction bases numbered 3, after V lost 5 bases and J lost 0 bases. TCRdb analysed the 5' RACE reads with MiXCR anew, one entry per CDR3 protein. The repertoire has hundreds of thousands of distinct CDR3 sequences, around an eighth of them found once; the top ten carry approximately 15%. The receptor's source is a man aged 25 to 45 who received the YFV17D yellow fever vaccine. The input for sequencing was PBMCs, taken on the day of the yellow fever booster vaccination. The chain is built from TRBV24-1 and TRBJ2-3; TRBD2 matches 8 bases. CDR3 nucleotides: TGTGCCACCAGTGGGGCGGGAGGAAGCACAGATACGCAGTATTTT. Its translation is CATSGAGGSTDTQYF.